The rows below give T cell receptor beta chains drawn from one sample of a study of identical twins. MiXCR, run by TCRdb on the 5' RACE reads, gives a single entry per CDR3 protein. The profile shows more than 1.5 million distinct CDR3 sequences, under 35% of them singletons. The specimen sequenced was cord blood. The receptors shown here come from a newborn girl in good health. CDR3s include the opening cysteine and the closing phenylalanine or tryptophan.

j_call v_call cdr3_aa
TRBJ2-7 TRBV11-2 CASSSTRTVTYEQYF
TRBJ1-1 TRBV6-1 CASTSRDRNTEAFF
. TRBV20-1 CSAQTSGRASKYEQYF
TRBJ2-5 TRBV20-1 CSARDQGETQYF
TRBJ2-7 TRBV4-2 CASSPGLAFYEQYF
TRBJ2-1 TRBV24-1 CATSDSGTGNNEQFF
TRBJ2-2 TRBV12-5 CALPGTGWVTGELFF
TRBJ2-5 TRBV28 CASSLPQGGKTQYF
TRBJ1-1 TRBV27 CASARSGNTEAFF
TRBJ1-6 TRBV6-1 CASIPGESYNSPLHF
TRBJ2-5 TRBV20-1 CSAVNRGETQYF
TRBJ1-5 TRBV30 CAWKGGTGRNQPQHF
TRBJ2-7 TRBV12-3/TRBV12-4 CASSSQRGGRSEQYF
TRBJ1-1 TRBV5-1 CASSFQETTEAFF
TRBJ2-2 TRBV12-3/TRBV12-4 CAKEGQGGTGELFF
TRBJ1-2 TRBV29-1 CSGLGVDYTF
TRBJ2-4 TRBV3-1 CASSQEGTSGTKNIQYF
TRBJ2-1 TRBV20-1 CSARVRGAGFRRSYNEQFF
TRBJ1-1 TRBV5-6 CASSLAGNLAFF
TRBJ2-7 TRBV29-1 CSVVPSGRVYEQYF
TRBJ2-3 TRBV27 CASSLWRGDTQYF
TRBJ1-6 TRBV7-2 CASSQYPGTGPSPLHF
TRBJ2-5 TRBV7-2 CASSRIWGETQYF
TRBJ1-1 TRBV3-1 CASSHVQGHTEAFF
TRBJ2-1 TRBV25-1 CASIDNNEQFF
TRBJ2-1 TRBV9 CASSVEPGGTEQFF
TRBJ1-2 TRBV4-1 CASSQVRAGGNYGYTF
TRBJ2-7 TRBV4-1 CASSQDNVTGSYEQYF
TRBJ1-2 TRBV20-1 CSAYRATIGYTF
TRBJ2-5 TRBV6-1 CAILAGGRETQYF
TRBJ2-2 TRBV20-1 CSAPRGAALFGGELFF
TRBJ1-2 TRBV5-5 CASSLGFVPRSFGYTF
TRBJ2-1 TRBV20-1 CSAAGARQNNEQFF
TRBJ2-3 TRBV7-2 CASSQRGVSTDTQYF
TRBJ2-2 TRBV27 CASTLDATSTGELFF
TRBJ1-4 TRBV20-1 CSANSDGEKLFF
TRBJ1-4 TRBV10-3 CAISDTRGFNEKLFF
TRBJ1-2 TRBV25-1 CASSAYNYGYTF
TRBJ2-7 TRBV21-1 CARLCPSGYEQYF
TRBJ1-3 TRBV29-1 CSAAGTGPGNTIYF
TRBJ2-3 TRBV5-1 CASSFVAGSDTQYF
TRBJ1-5 TRBV10-3 CAISNNQPQHF
TRBJ2-1 TRBV11-2 CASSPRLGREQFF
TRBJ1-2 TRBV11-2 CASSLVRTNYGYTF
TRBJ2-3 TRBV5-1 CASRPREVNTDTQYF
TRBJ1-2 TRBV25-1 CASSTSGSATYGYTF
TRBJ1-2 TRBV6-6 CASSYPGQTYDYTF
TRBJ1-1 TRBV16 CASSQGQGPTEAFF
TRBJ2-3 TRBV20-1 CSAQLAGVGTQYF
. TRBV25-1 CASSAPTTGTSVYEQYF
TRBJ2-7 TRBV12-3/TRBV12-4 CASSLEVGGSKVYEQYF